The clone carrying this TCR beta chain was detected many times. Its antigen is as yet unknown. 5'RACE generated cDNA with 10-nucleotide random UMIs. TCRdb reprocessed the 5' RACE reads with MiXCR, giving one entry per CDR3 protein. The sample lists about 80,000 distinct CDR3 sequences, around 9.9% occurring once. Unsorted libraries were prepared from 2 million PBMCs that had been stored at -80 C. The record originates from a study of neurological immune-mediated disorders. Study results and limitations: In HTLV-1-associated myelopathy, TCR clonal expansion was greatest, whereas multiple sclerosis had the least, falling below healthy controls.

This receptor was identified in a man aged 45-65 years in good health. The sequenced sample consisted of PBMCs.

This CDR3 reads CASSRGGAQYF. The CDR3 nucleotides read TGTGCCAGCAGTCGGGGGGGGGCCCAGTACTTC. V is TRBV25-1 and J is TRBJ2-5; the match to TRBD2 covers 8 bases. The germline CDR1 and CDR2 sequences are MGHDK and SYGVNS. V was pared by 5 bases and J by 9 bases, with 2 bases of the junction left unmatched. The CDR3 spans 11 residues.